The sequence of this T cell receptor (beta chain) was determined in a study of T cell repertoires in cytomegalovirus infection. TCRdb independently ran MiXCR on the reads; one entry per CDR3 protein. The top ten hold 8% of the sample, which has over 90,000 distinct CDR3 sequences, 16% seen once. V dropped 5 bases and J dropped 5 bases, with 11 bases sitting between them. The CDR3 runs to 13 residues. Per the germline V gene, CDR1 is SGHTA and CDR2 is FQGTGA. The sequence came from a human donor in good health (CMV status not recorded). Some clones in this sample may be carry-over from other donors' samples. The V and J genes are TRBV7-3 and TRBJ2-3; D is perhaps TRBD1 (6 bases). Sequencing was done on a sample of PBMCs. CDR3 region: CASSPQGQDTQYF. As DNA, the CDR3 is TGTGCCAGCAGCCCTCAGGGGCAAGATACGCAGTATTTT.